The clone carrying this TCR beta chain turned up a few times. This entry belongs to a study of identical twins. TCRdb recomputed calls from the 5' RACE reads with MiXCR, one row per CDR3 protein. The sample carries hundreds of thousands of distinct CDR3 sequences, approximately 22% recorded once. The CDR3 is 14 amino acids. In germline, CDR1 is SGHRS, CDR2 YFSETQ. Trimming pared 2 bases from V and 7 bases from J, leaving 12 bases between. These data were also reused for a study on T cells expressing NK-cell markers. That paper notes: The contribution of dominant NKG2C+ clonotypes to CD8+ T cells in five to seven donors was roughly 1.0-7.0%.

What was sequenced was PBMCs. This receptor was identified in a woman aged 18-30 years in good health. J is TRBJ1-4 and V is TRBV5-1, with TRBD1 as a possible D gene (6 bases). The chain's CDR3 is CASSLGGGIEKLFF. In nucleotides, the CDR3 is TGCGCCAGCAGCTTAGGAGGGGGTATTGAAAAACTGTTTTTT.